This entry is about one T cell receptor (beta chain). What this receptor recognizes is not known. The record has no base qualities; no much larger clone is one base away. The data were obtained in a study of shared clonotypes between healthy human individuals (dated by TCRdb to the early 2020s). Broadly, across the study: A couple of women and a few men aged 18 to 49 years were included in the cohort. For each donor, three plates each were used for CD4 naive and CD4 memory, two plates were used for CD8 naive, and one plate was used for CD8 memory. To estimate repertoire size and how much clonotype sharing occurs between individuals, the study deeply sequenced the blood TCR repertoires of about five healthy adults. Leukapheresis yielded between about 0.94 and 8.9 billion PBMCs per donor. To increase sequencing depth and limit assay-specific biases, different laboratories used diverse techniques to prepare libraries and sequence TCR repertoires.

Donors were healthy HIV-negative adults with no recently reported acute infections or vaccinations. Every donor was a Caucasian adult living in Nashville, Tennessee, USA. CD4+ T cells were enriched by magnetic negative selection, after which naive cells were positively selected on CD45RA and the negative fraction was taken as the memory subset. After blood collection by leukapheresis, PBMCs were isolated using Ficoll-Histopaque density gradient centrifugation and then cryopreserved in the vapor phase of liquid nitrogen. Purity and quantity of every magnetically sorted T cell population were checked by analytical flow cytometry. Genomic DNA was isolated from each sorted fraction and quantified by UV absorbance on a Nanodrop 2000c. From the germline V gene (reference sequence), CDR1 is GTSNPN and CDR2 is SVGIG. Taken from cysteine to phenylalanine, the CDR3 has 14 residues. CDR3 DNA only is kept here, 42 bases in frame from base 1. At the junction V is shortened by 1 base and J by 7 bases, with 14 bases in between.

Summary of the overall study and its limitations: Based on pairwise subsampling, the degree of clonotype sharing among donors was expected to be affected by sequencing depth. Higher generation probabilities were observed for clonotypes shared by all four sorted-subset donors than for non-shared clonotypes. The genetic and exposure-history diversity represented was limited by the small number of donors. Even with the large sequencing depth, rarefaction of the sorted-subset datasets indicated that sequencing was incomplete. Sharing across a few donors was observed for about 5% of naive CD4, less than 4% of naive CD8, 2.3% of memory CD4, and roughly 0.43% of memory CD8 clonotypes. Larger estimated clonotype richness was generally found for naive subsets than for memory subsets. Sampling was restricted to blood, and TCR repertoires in tissue are likely to differ from TCR repertoires in blood.

Using the deep immunoSEQ assay, TCR CDR3 regions were amplified from genomic DNA by multiplex PCR. Extracted genomic DNA from each cell subset was spread evenly across all wells of several immunoSEQ 96-well plates, with each plate serving as a replicate. For sorted subsets, each replicate PCR was loaded with approximately 190 ng genomic DNA, equivalent to approximately 27,000 T cell genomes. The purified libraries were quantified using a Qubit 3.0 fluorometer, sized with a Bioanalyzer 2100, and then quantified again using the KAPA Library Quantification kit. A separate single-read 150-cycle Illumina NextSeq 550 flow cell was used to sequence each immunoSEQ 96-well plate. For the original study's pipeline: Because the immunoSEQ output included only junctional sequences and no quality scores, the filtering could not be the same as the filtering used for full-length reads. To assign V/J genes and CDR3, sequences were annotated using PyIR, a Python wrapper for IgBLAST v1.9, with IMGT germline references. Reads were removed for weak V/J assignments (E-value above 1e-6), missing CDR3, stop codons, out-of-frame junctions, or ambiguous translated residues. A V3J clonotype was defined by an identical inferred V gene, J gene, and CDR3 amino acid sequence. The percentage overlap between two repertoires was calculated by dividing the number of shared unique clonotypes by the size of the smaller repertoire. Richness of each repertoire was evaluated using RTK rarefaction, the Chao1 estimator, and Recon v2.1 estimates of unobserved clonotypes. For all TCRbeta clonotypes obtained by the gDNA method from several donors, generation probabilities were computed with OLGA. TCRdb took this table from immuneACCESS and kept in-frame rearrangements with V and J called. Such tables lack part of the clones; where checked against another copy, unresolved V genes explain under half of the gap, and the rest is unexplained. V and J calls and clone size come straight from that table; D and trimming were deduced from the DNA. The sample data list about 2 million clones, and over 85% of these were observed just once. The top ten hold about 0.13% of the sample.

The clonotype was recovered from a man younger than 35 in good health. The sequencing sample was made of naive CD4+ T cells sorted from blood. The meaning of the sample's cell subset or site label: CD45RA+ positively selected. In this chain, TRBV30 is recombined with TRBJ1-5; no D gene can be assigned with confidence. The DNA sequence is given as TGTGCCTGGAGTGGCTCATCGGGATCCCAGCCCCAGCATTTT. Its product reads: CAWSGSSGSQPQHF.